A single count supports the clone carrying this T cell receptor (beta chain). What it binds is not known. These data originate in a study of T cell responses to AZD1222 COVID-19 vaccine. General study findings and limits: The breadth and depth of Spike-specific TCRs increased once two AZD1222 doses had been given. Per reports, nearly half of all spike-specific TCRs target regions that are unmutated in variants.

Profiling relied on immunoSEQ multiplex PCR, and the TCRdb table lists in-frame clones only, not all of them. This repertoire shows approximately 80,000 clones, 90% found once; its top ten account for less than 7.5%. This CDR3 comprises 14 residues. Trimming removed 5 bases at V and 3 bases at J, with 14 bases between. Per germline, CDR1 MNHNS and CDR2 SASEGT. The sequence was collected from an adult in good health. This specimen consisted of peripheral blood, obtained on day 0 of AZD1222 vaccination. The chain joins TRBV6-1 to TRBJ2-7; no firm D call. Here the CDR3 reads CASSQGGRIYEQYF. DNA of the CDR3: TGTGCCAGCAGTCAAGGTGGACGGATCTACGAGCAGTACTTC.